These 3 T cell receptor beta chains were sequenced from one sample in a study of shared clonotypes between healthy human individuals. The method was immunoSEQ multiplex PCR; TCRdb's version includes in-frame clones alone and lacks a portion of them. The sample yields 2.5 million or so clones, approximately 90% seen once. The sequencing sample was made of naive CD4+ T cells sorted from blood. The subset is: CD45RA+ positively selected. The receptors shown here come from a man between 18 and 29 years old in good health.

The CDR3 here is CASNRGVPYNEQFF. DNA for the CDR3: TGTGCCAGCAACCGGGGGGTCCCCTACAATGAGCAGTTCTTC. This rearrangement joins TRBV2 to TRBJ2-1; 7 nucleotides line up with TRBD2. CDR1 SNHLY and CDR2 FYNNEI come from the germline V gene. The CDR3 contains 14 residues. Losses at the gene ends were 7 bases for V and 2 bases for J; bases not matched to a gene: 5.

The J gene is TRBJ1-4, the V gene TRBV15; tentatively, D is TRBD1 (5 bases). V lost 7 bases to trimming and J lost 0 bases, with 12 bases between them. Germline lookup yields CDR1 LNHNV and CDR2 YYDKDF (reference sequence). The CDR3 has 15 amino acids. In nucleotides, the CDR3 is TGTGCCACCATAGGAGGGGCGACAACTAATGAAAAACTGTTTTTT. Translating gives CATIGGATTNEKLFF.

J is TRBJ1-4 and V is TRBV10-2; D is perhaps TRBD1 (5 bases). CDR1 is WSHSY and CDR2 is SAAADI in the germline V gene. This CDR3 comprises 15 residues. V dropped 6 bases and J dropped 4 bases, with 15 bases sitting between them. The CDR3 DNA follows: TGCGCCAGCAGGGAAACCGGGACGGATAATGAAAAACTGTTTTTT. Translated: CASRETGTDNEKLFF.